Each of the 9 T cell receptor beta chains below was sequenced from the same sample in a study of cytomegalovirus exposure and HLA in healthy donors. 13 Jbeta primers and 60 Vbeta primers were used for the PCR. Here immunoSEQ multiplex PCR was the method, and the copy in TCRdb shows in-frame clones only, minus some. The repertoire holds 210,000 or so clones, approximately 78% seen once, with 0.45% to 0.5% in the top ten. Sequencing input: PBMCs. These receptors were taken from a boy younger than 18 in good health and CMV-seronegative.

The chain joins TRBV29-1 to TRBJ2-5; 10 bases are a match to TRBD2. After removal of 0 bases from V and 5 bases from J, the junction contained 9 bases not matched to a gene. Germline V gene lookup returns CDR1 SQVTM and CDR2 ANQGSEA. This CDR3 comprises 16 residues. DNA of the CDR3: TGCAGCGTTGAAGATTCGCAACTAGCGGGGACTGAGACCCAGTACTTC. Its translation: CSVEDSQLAGTETQYF.

This CDR3 is CASSPGTSYEQYF. In nucleotides, the CDR3 is TGTGCCAGCAGTCCCGGGACTAGCTACGAGCAGTACTTC. The chain couples TRBV27 to TRBJ2-7; 8 bases are shared with TRBD2. The trim removed 5 bases at V and 3 bases at J, leaving 3 bases unmatched. The length of the CDR3 is 13 residues. CDR1 and CDR2 from the germline V gene are MNHEY and SMNVEV (reference sequence).

The chain uses TRBV5-4 and TRBJ2-1; 11 positions agree with TRBD2. The CDR3 has 16 residues. CDR1 and CDR2 from the germline V gene are SGHNT and YYREEE (reference sequence). Trimming cost V 4 bases and J 6 bases; bases outside gene matches: 9. The CDR3 coding sequence is TGTGCCAGCAGCCCAATAGCGGGGGGGATCTCCAATGAGCAGTTCTTC. Its translation: CASSPIAGGISNEQFF.

The chain is built from TRBV27 and TRBJ1-1; D might be TRBD1 (5 bases). This CDR3 contains 14 residues. Trimming cost V 5 bases and J 5 bases, with 15 bases left between them. CDR1 and CDR2 (germline): MNHEY, SMNVEV (reference sequence). CDR3: CASSLTDRGTEAFF. The CDR3 DNA follows: TGTGCCAGCAGTCTCACCGACAGAGGTACTGAAGCTTTCTTT.

This clone has just a few counts. The chain uses TRBV5-1 and TRBJ1-1, with TRBD1 matching over 9 bases. Germline V CDR1 and CDR2: SGHRS, YFSETQ. The CDR3 spans 19 residues. With V trimmed by 3 bases and J by 4 bases, 19 bases remained unmatched. Here the CDR3 reads CASSWGTGGARSGSTEAFF. The CDR3 DNA reads TGCGCCAGCAGCTGGGGCACAGGGGGCGCCCGTAGTGGTAGCACTGAAGCTTTCTTT.

The chain couples TRBV6-1 to TRBJ1-5; unclear D gene. The CDR3 is 14 residues long. Germline assignment: CDR1 MNHNS and CDR2 SASEGT. V lost 7 bases to trimming and J lost 0 bases, with 10 bases between them. CDR3 residues: CASKRSYSNQPQHF. The CDR3 nucleotides are TGTGCCAGCAAAAGATCCTATAGCAATCAGCCCCAGCATTTT.

This chain uses TRBV7-9 with TRBJ2-7; TRBD1 matches at 9 bases. With V trimmed by 4 bases and J by 4 bases, 5 bases remained unmatched. From germline, CDR1 is SEHNR and CDR2 FQNEAQ (reference sequence). This CDR3 contains 14 residues. For the CDR3, the DNA is TGTGCCAGCAGCTCAGGACAGGGGTGGTACGAGCAGTACTTC. This encodes CASSSGQGWYEQYF.

Regarding this clone: The same CDR3 can be traced to other DNA sequences in this sample. The V gene is TRBV27, the J gene TRBJ2-5; 8 bases are shared with TRBD2. Germline V gene data show CDR1 as MNHEY and CDR2 as SMNVEV (reference sequence). Trimming cost V 2 bases and J 5 bases; bases outside gene matches: 1. There are 13 residues in the CDR3. The CDR3 loop is CASSLGGGETQYF. CDR3 nucleotides: TGTGCCAGCAGTTTAGGCGGGGGGGAGACCCAGTACTTC.

A word on this clone: The germline gene is not matched at one end of the junction; a read error may be the cause. This chain links TRBV7-9 with TRBJ2-7, with 7 bases aligning to TRBD1. From germline, CDR1 is SEHNR and CDR2 FQNEAQ (reference sequence). The CDR3 spans 12 residues. In DNA form, the CDR3 reads TGTTCCAGCAGCCGGACAGGCTACGAGCAGTACTTC. This gives the protein CSSSRTGYEQYF.